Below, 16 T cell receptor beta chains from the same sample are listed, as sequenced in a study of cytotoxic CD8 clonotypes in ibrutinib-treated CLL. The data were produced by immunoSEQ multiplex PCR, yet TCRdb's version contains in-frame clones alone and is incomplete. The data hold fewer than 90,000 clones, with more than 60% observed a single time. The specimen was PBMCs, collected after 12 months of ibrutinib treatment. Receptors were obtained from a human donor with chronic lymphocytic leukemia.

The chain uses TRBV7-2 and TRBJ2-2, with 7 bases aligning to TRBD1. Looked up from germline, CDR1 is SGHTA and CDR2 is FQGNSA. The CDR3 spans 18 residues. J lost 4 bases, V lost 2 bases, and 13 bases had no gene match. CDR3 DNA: TGTGCCAGCAGCTTATTAATTGGGTCAGGGGGAATCACCGGGGAGCTGTTTTTT. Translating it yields CASSLLIGSGGITGELFF.

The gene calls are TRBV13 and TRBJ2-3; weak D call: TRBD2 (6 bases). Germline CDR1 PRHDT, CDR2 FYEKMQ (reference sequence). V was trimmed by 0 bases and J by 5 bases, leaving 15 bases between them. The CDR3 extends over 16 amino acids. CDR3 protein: CASSLGQEGWIDTQYF. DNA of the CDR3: TGTGCCAGCAGCTTAGGGCAGGAGGGATGGATAGATACGCAGTATTTT.

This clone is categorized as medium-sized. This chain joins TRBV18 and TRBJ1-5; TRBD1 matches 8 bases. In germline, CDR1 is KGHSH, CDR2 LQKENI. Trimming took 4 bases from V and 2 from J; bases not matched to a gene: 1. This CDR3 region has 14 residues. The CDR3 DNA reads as TGTGCCAGCTCACTGGGACAGGGCAATCAGCCCCAGCATTTT. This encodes CASSLGQGNQPQHF.

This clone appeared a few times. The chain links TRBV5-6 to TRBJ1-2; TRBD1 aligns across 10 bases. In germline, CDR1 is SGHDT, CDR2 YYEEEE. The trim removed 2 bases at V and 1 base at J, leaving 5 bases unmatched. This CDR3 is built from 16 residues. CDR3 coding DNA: TGTGCCAGCAGCTTCCTTGGACAGGGGGGTAACTATGGCTACACCTTC. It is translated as CASSFLGQGGNYGYTF.

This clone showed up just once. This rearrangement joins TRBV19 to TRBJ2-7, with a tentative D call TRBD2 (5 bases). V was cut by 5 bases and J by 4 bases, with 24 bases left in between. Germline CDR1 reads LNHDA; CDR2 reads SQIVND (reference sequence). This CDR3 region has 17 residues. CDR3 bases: TGTGCCAGTAGTTCCGCCCGTGGGTCCGGGGTTAATTACGAGCAGTACTTC. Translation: CASSSARGSGVNYEQYF.

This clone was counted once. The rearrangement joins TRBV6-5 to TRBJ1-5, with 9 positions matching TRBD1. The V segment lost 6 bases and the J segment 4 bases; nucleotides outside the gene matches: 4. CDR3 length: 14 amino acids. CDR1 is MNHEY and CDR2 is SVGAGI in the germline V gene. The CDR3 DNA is TGTGCCAGCAGAACAGGGGGCAGGAATCAGCCCCAGCATTTT. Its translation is CASRTGGRNQPQHF.

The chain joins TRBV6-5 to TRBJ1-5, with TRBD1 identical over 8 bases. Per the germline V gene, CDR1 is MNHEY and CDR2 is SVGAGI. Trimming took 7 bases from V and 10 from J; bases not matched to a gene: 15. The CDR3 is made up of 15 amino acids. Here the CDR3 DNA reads TGTGCCAGCACCAAAAGGGCGACAGGGGTTGGTCCCCAGCATTTT. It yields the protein CASTKRATGVGPQHF.

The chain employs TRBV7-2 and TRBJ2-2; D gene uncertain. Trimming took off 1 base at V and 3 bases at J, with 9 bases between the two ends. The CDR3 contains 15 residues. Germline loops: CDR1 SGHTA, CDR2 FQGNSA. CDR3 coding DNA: TGTGCCAGCAGCTTAGAGGTGACTGACACCGGGGAGCTGTTTTTT. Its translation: CASSLEVTDTGELFF.

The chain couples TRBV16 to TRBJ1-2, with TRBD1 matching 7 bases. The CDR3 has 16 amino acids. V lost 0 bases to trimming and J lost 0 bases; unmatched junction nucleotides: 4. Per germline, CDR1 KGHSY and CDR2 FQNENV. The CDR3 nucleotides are TGTGCCAGCAGCCAATCCTGGGGACAGTCTAACTATGGCTACACCTTC. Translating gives CASSQSWGQSNYGYTF. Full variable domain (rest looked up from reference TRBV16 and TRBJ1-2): GEEVAQTPKHLVRGEGQKAKLYCAPIKGHSYVFWYQQVLKNEFKFLISFQNENVFDETGMPKERFSAKCLPNSPCSLEIQATKLEDSAVYFCASSQSWGQSNYGYTFGSGTRLTVV.

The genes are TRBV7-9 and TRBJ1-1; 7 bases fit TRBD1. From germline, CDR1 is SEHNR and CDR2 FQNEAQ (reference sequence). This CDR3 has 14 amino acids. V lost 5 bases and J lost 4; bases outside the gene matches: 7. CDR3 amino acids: CASSNRGLSTEAFF. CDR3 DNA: TGTGCCAGCAGCAATAGGGGGCTTAGCACTGAAGCTTTCTTT.

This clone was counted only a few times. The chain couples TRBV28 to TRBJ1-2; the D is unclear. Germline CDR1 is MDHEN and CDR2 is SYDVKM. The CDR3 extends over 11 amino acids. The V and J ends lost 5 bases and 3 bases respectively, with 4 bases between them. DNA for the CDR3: TGTGCCAGCAGTACCGACTATGGCTACACCTTC. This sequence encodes CASSTDYGYTF.

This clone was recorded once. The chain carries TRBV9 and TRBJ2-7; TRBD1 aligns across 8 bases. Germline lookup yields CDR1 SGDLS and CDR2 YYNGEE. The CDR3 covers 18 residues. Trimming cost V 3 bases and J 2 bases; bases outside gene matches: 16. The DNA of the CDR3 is TGTGCCAGCAGCGAGGGAACAGGGGGTGCCCAGAGGGCCTACGAGCAGTACTTC. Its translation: CASSEGTGGAQRAYEQYF.

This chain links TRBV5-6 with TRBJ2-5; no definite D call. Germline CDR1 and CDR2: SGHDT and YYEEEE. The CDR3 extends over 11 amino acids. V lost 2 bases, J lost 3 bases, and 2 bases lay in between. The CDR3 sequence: CASSFKETQYF. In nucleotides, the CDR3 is TGTGCCAGCAGCTTTAAAGAGACCCAGTACTTC.

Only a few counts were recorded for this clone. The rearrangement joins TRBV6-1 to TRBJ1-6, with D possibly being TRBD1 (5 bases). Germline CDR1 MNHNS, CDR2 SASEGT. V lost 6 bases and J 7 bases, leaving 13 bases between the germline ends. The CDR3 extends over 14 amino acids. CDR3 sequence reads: CASRNQGLNSPLHF. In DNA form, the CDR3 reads TGTGCCAGCAGGAATCAGGGTCTAAATTCACCCCTCCACTTT.

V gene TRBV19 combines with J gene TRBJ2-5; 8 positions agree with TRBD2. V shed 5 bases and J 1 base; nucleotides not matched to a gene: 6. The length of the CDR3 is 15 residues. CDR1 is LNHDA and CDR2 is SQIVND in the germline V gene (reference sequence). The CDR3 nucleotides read TGTGCCAGTAGTGTGAGCGGGGGCGCCCAAGAGACCCAGTACTTC. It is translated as CASSVSGGAQETQYF.

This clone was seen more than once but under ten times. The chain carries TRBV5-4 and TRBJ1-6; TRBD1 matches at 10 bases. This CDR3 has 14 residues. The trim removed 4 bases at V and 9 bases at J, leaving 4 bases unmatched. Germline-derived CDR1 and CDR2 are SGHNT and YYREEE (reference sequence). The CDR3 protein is CASSQGTGVSPLHF. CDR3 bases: TGTGCCAGCAGCCAAGGGACAGGGGTTTCACCCCTCCACTTT. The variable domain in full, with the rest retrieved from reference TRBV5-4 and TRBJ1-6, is ETGVTQSPTHLIKTRGQQVTLRCSSQSGHNTVSWYQQALGQGPQFIFQYYREEENGRGNFPPRFSGLQFPNYSSELNVNALELDDSALYLCASSQGTGVSPLHFGNGTRLTVT.